This TCR beta chain originates from a study of cytomegalovirus exposure and HLA in healthy donors. Study observations and caveats: Solely CMV serostatus was available to characterize immune exposure.

The study ran its PCR with 60 Vbeta and 13 Jbeta primers. The data were produced by immunoSEQ multiplex PCR, yet TCRdb's version contains in-frame clones alone and is incomplete. The table counts roughly 69,000 clones; over 1.5% lies in the top ten. Germline V gene lookup returns CDR1 GTSNPN and CDR2 SVGIG (reference sequence). The CDR3 totals 18 residues. The V gene end was trimmed by 0 bases and the J gene end by 6 bases; junction bases not matched to a gene: 19. On this clone itself: Its antigen is unidentified.

The rearrangement joins TRBV30 to TRBJ1-2, with TRBD1 identical over 7 bases. Sequencing used PBMCs. This clonotype was sampled from a woman younger than 45 in good health and CMV-seronegative. CDR3 residues: CAWSVRQGKGFAVHGYTF. As DNA, the CDR3 is TGTGCCTGGAGTGTACGACAGGGTAAGGGGTTTGCGGTCCATGGCTACACCTTC.